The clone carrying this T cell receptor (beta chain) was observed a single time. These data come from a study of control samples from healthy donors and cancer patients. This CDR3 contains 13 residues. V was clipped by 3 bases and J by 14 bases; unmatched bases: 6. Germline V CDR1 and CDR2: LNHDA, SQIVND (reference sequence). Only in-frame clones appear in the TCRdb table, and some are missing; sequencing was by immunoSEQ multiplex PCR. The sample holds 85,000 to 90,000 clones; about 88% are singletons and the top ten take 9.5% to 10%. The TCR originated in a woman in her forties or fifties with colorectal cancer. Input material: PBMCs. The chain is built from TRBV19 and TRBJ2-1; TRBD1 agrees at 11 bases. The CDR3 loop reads CASSIGTGGTEFF. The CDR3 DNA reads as TGTGCCAGTAGTATCGGGACAGGGGGAACGGAGTTCTTC.